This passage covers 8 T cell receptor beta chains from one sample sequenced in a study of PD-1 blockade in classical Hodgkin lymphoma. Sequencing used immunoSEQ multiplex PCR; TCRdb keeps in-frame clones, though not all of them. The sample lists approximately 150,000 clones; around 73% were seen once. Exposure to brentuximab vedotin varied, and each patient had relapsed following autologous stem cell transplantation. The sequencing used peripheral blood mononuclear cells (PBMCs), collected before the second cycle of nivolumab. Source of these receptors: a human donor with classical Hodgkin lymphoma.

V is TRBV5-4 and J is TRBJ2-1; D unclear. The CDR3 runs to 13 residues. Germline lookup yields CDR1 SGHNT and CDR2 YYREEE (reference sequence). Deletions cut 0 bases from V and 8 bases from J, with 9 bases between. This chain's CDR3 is CASSLAPQHEQFF. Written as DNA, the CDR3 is TGTGCCAGCAGCTTGGCACCACAACATGAGCAGTTCTTC.

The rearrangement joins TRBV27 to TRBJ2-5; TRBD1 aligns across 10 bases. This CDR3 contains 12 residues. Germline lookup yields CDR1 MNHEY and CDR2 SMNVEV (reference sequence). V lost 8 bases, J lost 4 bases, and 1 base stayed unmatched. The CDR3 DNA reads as TGTGCCAGCCGACAGGGGGCAGAGACCCAGTACTTC. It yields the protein CASRQGAETQYF.

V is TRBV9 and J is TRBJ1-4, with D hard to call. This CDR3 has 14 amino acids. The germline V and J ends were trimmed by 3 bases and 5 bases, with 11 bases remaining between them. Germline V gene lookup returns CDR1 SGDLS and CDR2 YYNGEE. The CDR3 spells CASSGLGSNEKLFF. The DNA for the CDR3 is TGTGCCAGCAGCGGTCTGGGGTCCAATGAAAAACTGTTTTTT.

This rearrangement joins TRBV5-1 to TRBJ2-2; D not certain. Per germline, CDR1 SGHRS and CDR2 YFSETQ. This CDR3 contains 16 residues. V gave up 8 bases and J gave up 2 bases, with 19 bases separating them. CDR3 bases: TGCGCCAGTGTGGGTACGAACTTAAAAAACACCGGGGAGCTGTTTTTT. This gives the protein CASVGTNLKNTGELFF.

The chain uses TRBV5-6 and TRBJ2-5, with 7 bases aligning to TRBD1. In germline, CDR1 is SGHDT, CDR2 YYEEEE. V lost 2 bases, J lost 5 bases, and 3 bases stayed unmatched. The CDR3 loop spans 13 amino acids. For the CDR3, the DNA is TGTGCCAGCAGCTTCGGCAGGGGGGAGACCCAGTACTTC. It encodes CASSFGRGETQYF.

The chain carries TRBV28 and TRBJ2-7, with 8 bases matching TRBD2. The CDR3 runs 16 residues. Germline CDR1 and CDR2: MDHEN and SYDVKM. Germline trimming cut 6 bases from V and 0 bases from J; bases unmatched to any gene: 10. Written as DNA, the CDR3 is TGTGCCAGCAGCGGCGGGGGGATATTTTACTCCTACGAGCAGTACTTC. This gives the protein CASSGGGIFYSYEQYF.

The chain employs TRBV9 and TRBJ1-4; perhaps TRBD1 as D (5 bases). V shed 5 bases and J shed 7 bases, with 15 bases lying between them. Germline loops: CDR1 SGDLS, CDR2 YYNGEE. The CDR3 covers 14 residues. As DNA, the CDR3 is TGTGCCAGCAGTTTCCAGCCGGGGCCTGAAAAACTGTTTTTT. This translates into CASSFQPGPEKLFF. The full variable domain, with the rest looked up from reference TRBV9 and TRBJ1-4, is DSGVTQTPKHLITATGQRVTLRCSPRSGDLSVYWYQQSLDQGLQFLIQYYNGEERAKGNILERFSAQQFPDLHSELNLSSLELGDSALYFCASSFQPGPEKLFFGSGTQLSVL.

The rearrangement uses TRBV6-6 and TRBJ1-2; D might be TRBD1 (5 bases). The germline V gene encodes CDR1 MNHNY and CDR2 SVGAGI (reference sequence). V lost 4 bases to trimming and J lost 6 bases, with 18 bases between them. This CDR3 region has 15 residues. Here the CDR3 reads CASSFDSGRSDGYTF. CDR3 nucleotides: TGTGCCAGCAGTTTCGACTCGGGACGCTCCGATGGCTACACCTTC.